Presented here are 14 T cell receptor beta chains from one specimen sequenced in a study of T-cell reconstitution after alpha-beta-depleted transplantation in children. Unique molecular identifiers were incorporated when the TCRbeta library was constructed. MiXCR, applied by TCRdb to the PCR reads, yields one record per CDR3 protein. The table includes about 140,000 distinct CDR3 sequences, roughly 8.8% detected once. Sample: PBMCs, mostly from graft donor cells, taken 180 days after TCRalphabeta/CD19-depleted stem cell transplant. The source is a female patient under 10 years old who had a stem cell transplant for congenital amegakaryocytic thrombocytopenia, so the T cells may come from the graft donor.

This clonotype was seen many times. V is TRBV12-3 or TRBV12-4 and J is TRBJ2-3, with D uncertain. The CDR3 loop spans 13 amino acids. V was trimmed by 6 bases and J by 3 bases, leaving 10 bases between them. The CDR3 sequence is CASRIHSTDTQYF. Here the CDR3 DNA reads TGTGCCAGCAGGATACACTCGACAGATACGCAGTATTTT.

V usage is TRBV5-1 and J usage is TRBJ1-1; a possible D gene is TRBD1 (5 bases). The germline V and J ends were trimmed by 0 bases and 4 bases, with 13 bases remaining between them. From germline, CDR1 is SGHRS and CDR2 YFSETQ. This CDR3 spans 15 amino acids. CDR3 sequence reads: CASSLAAGGGTEAFF. The CDR3 coding sequence is TGCGCCAGCAGCTTGGCCGCCGGGGGAGGCACTGAAGCTTTCTTT.

The V call is TRBV7-2, the J call TRBJ2-3; 10 bases agree with TRBD1. Germline V gives CDR1 SGHTA, CDR2 FQGNSA. CDR3 size: 16 residues. V was clipped by 1 base and J by 6 bases; unmatched bases: 7. DNA of the CDR3: TGTGCCAGCAGCTTAGTGGGGGGACAGGGGTCGGATACGCAGTATTTT. Its protein is CASSLVGGQGSDTQYF.

At least ten counts were recorded for this clonotype. The chain has TRBV5-1 and TRBJ1-4; D ambiguous. CDR1 is SGHRS and CDR2 is YFSETQ in the germline V gene. The CDR3 spans 15 residues. The ends were cut back, 0 bases at V and 0 bases at J, with 6 bases in the middle. The CDR3 loop reads CASSLVPATNEKLFF. As DNA, the CDR3 is TGCGCCAGCAGCTTGGTTCCGGCAACTAATGAAAAACTGTTTTTT.

This clonotype has ten or more counts. The V and J genes are TRBV5-4 and TRBJ2-1; D might be TRBD1 (6 bases). V lost 0 bases to trimming and J lost 2 bases, with 9 bases between them. This CDR3 is built from 15 residues. Germline values: CDR1 SGHNT, CDR2 YYREEE (reference sequence). The CDR3 reads CASSLDGQTYNEQFF. The CDR3 DNA reads as TGTGCCAGCAGCTTGGACGGACAGACCTACAATGAGCAGTTCTTC.

At least ten counts were recorded for this clonotype. The chain carries TRBV3-1 and TRBJ2-7; D is possibly TRBD2 (6 bases). Between the trimmed V and J ends, which lost 3 bases and 3 bases, there was a span of 15 bases. Germline values: CDR1 LGHDT, CDR2 YNNKEL (reference sequence). The CDR3 contains 15 residues. CDR3 coding DNA: TGTGCCAGCAGCCAGATGTTCGGGACTCACTACGAGCAGTACTTC. It is translated as CASSQMFGTHYEQYF.

This clonotype was observed many times. V gene TRBV27 combines with J gene TRBJ2-7; D ambiguous. Germline CDR1 is MNHEY and CDR2 is SMNVEV (reference sequence). CDR3 length: 18 residues. Trimming took 9 bases from V and 0 from J, leaving 27 bases between them. In DNA, the CDR3 is TGTGCCAGTTCCCGGGCCTACCTGACTTCCGTTAGCTCCTACGAGCAGTACTTC. Amino acid sequence: CASSRAYLTSVSSYEQYF.

This clonotype was found many times. The chain couples TRBV20-1 to TRBJ2-1, with TRBD2 matching over 7 bases. The germline V gene encodes CDR1 DFQATT and CDR2 SNEGSKA (reference sequence). Trimming removed 6 bases from V and 8 bases from J; junction bases left unmatched: 4. There are 11 residues in the CDR3. The CDR3 spells CSAGGWDEQFF. The DNA of the CDR3 is TGCAGTGCGGGGGGGTGGGATGAGCAGTTCTTC.

This clonotype was detected ten times or more. The V call is TRBV18, the J call TRBJ1-2; TRBD1 might be the D (6 bases). CDR3 length equals 14 residues. Germline values: CDR1 KGHSH, CDR2 LQKENI. Trimming removed 2 bases at V and 6 bases at J, with 13 bases between. DNA for the CDR3: TGTGCCAGCTCACCAGGATTAAACAGGGATGGCTACACCTTC. As protein: CASSPGLNRDGYTF.

This chain connects TRBV5-1 to TRBJ1-1, with 7 bases aligning to TRBD1. CDR3 length: 13 amino acids. J gave up 8 bases and V 6 bases, and 10 bases lay outside the gene matches. The germline V gene encodes CDR1 SGHRS and CDR2 YFSETQ. The CDR3 spells CASKIFGDSEAFF. The CDR3 DNA follows: TGCGCCAGCAAAATTTTCGGGGACAGCGAAGCTTTCTTT.

This clonotype was detected many times. The genes are TRBV29-1 and TRBJ1-1, with unresolved D. The CDR3 totals 13 residues. The V and J ends lost 5 bases and 4 bases respectively, with 14 bases between them. In germline, CDR1 is SQVTM, CDR2 ANQGSEA. CDR3 sequence reads: CSVCGKLSTEAFF. In nucleotides, the CDR3 is TGCAGCGTTTGCGGTAAATTGAGCACTGAAGCTTTCTTT. Full variable domain (missing parts from reference TRBV29-1 and TRBJ1-1): SAVISQKPSRDICQRGTSLTIQCQVDSQVTMMFWYRQQPGQSLTLIATANQGSEATYESGFVIDKFPISRPNLTFSTLTVSNMSPEDSSIYLCSVCGKLSTEAFFGQGTRLTVV.

The sample holds many counts of this clonotype. The chain recombines TRBV28 with TRBJ1-6; perhaps TRBD1 as D (6 bases). Trimming removed 6 bases at V and 2 bases at J, with 17 bases between. CDR1 and CDR2 (germline): MDHEN, SYDVKM. This CDR3 comprises 17 residues. The CDR3 DNA sequence: TGTGCCAGCAGCGTCAGGGGTTGGTATACCTATAATTCACCCCTCCACTTT. It encodes CASSVRGWYTYNSPLHF.

V usage is TRBV12-3 or TRBV12-4 and J usage is TRBJ1-4; the D is unclear. Trimming stripped 1 base from V and 6 bases from J, with 12 bases between. This CDR3 contains 15 residues. The CDR3 sequence is CASSLETLRHEKLFF. The CDR3 region has the DNA TGTGCCAGCAGTTTAGAGACCCTAAGGCATGAAAAACTGTTTTTT.

The sample holds many counts of this clonotype. V usage is TRBV12-3 or TRBV12-4 and J usage is TRBJ2-7; D remains ambiguous. Trimming pared 3 bases from V and 0 bases from J, leaving 9 bases between. The CDR3 spans 14 residues. CDR3 DNA: TGTGCCAGCAGTTTCGGGCTATACTCCTACGAGCAGTACTTC. This translates into CASSFGLYSYEQYF.